A selection of T cell receptor beta chains follows, all from one sample in a study of blood T cell repertoires in COVID-19. Using immunoSEQ multiplex PCR, the repertoire was profiled, and TCRdb retains in-frame clones only, with some absent. Here the sample spans roughly 43,000 clones, 69% being singletons. Source material: peripheral blood. Receptor source: an elderly man with acute or convalescent COVID-19. Each CDR3 is given with its conserved first and last residue. The D gene is left open where the match is weak. Clone size appears in some rows only: once, few, many, or a class for an expanded clone.

.	few	TRBV19	TRBJ1-2	TGTGCCAGACCTACGTCGGGGGTGGACTATGGCTACACCTTC	CARPTSGVDYGYTF
.	.	TRBV6-6	TRBJ1-1	TGTGCCAGCATCGGGGGAGTCACTGAAGCTTTCTTT	CASIGGVTEAFF
TRBD1	.	TRBV12-5	TRBJ2-4	TGTGCTAGTGGTTTGGCCGGGTCGACAGGGGCCAAAAACATTCAGTACTTC	CASGLAGSTGAKNIQYF
.	.	TRBV7-9	TRBJ2-7	TGTGCCAGCAGCCCAGAGACAATGTCCTACGAGCAGTACTTC	CASSPETMSYEQYF
TRBD1	.	TRBV2	TRBJ1-1	TGTGCCAGCAGTGACAGGACAGGTCTGAACACTGAAGCTTTCTTT	CASSDRTGLNTEAFF
TRBD1	.	TRBV3-1/TRBV3-2	TRBJ2-5	TGTGCCAGCAGCCTCAGGACAGGGGGAATCCAAGAGACCCAGTACTTC	CASSLRTGGIQETQYF
.	.	TRBV30	TRBJ2-5	TGTGCGAGGCAGGGAAGAGAGACCCAGTACTTC	CARQGRETQYF
.	.	TRBV14	TRBJ2-1	TGTGCCAGCAGCCAAGATTGGGCCGAGACTGAGCAGTTCTTC	CASSQDWAETEQFF
TRBD1	few	TRBV12-5	TRBJ1-5	TGTGCTAGTGGTCCGGGACAGGGGGCGGAAAAGCCCCAGCATTTT	CASGPGQGAEKPQHF
.	few	TRBV6-5	TRBJ2-2	TGTGCCAGCAGTCCCCCCCCGGGAAACACCGGGGAGCTGTTTTTT	CASSPPPGNTGELFF
TRBD1	.	TRBV6-5	TRBJ1-5	TGTGCCAGCAGAAGACAGGGGAGCAATCAGCCCCAGCATTTT	CASRRQGSNQPQHF
.	.	TRBV5-1	TRBJ2-7	TGCGCCAGCAGCTTGGGAGCTAGCTCTCGCTCCTACGAGCAGTACTTC	CASSLGASSRSYEQYF
.	.	TRBV7-8	TRBJ2-3	TGTGCCAGCAGCTTAGGGGCAGGCACAGATACGCAGTATTTT	CASSLGAGTDTQYF
.	few	TRBV7-6	TRBJ1-1	TGTGCCAGCAGCTTAGGGCAGGGTAACACTGAAGCTTTCTTT	CASSLGQGNTEAFF
TRBD1	few	TRBV28	TRBJ1-6	TGTGCCAGCAGTCCCCCGGGACAGGGGTTGTCACCCCTCCACTTT	CASSPPGQGLSPLHF
TRBD1	.	TRBV7-9	TRBJ2-2	TGTGCCAGCAGCTCCGGGACAGGGGATTACTCGGCGAACACCGGGGAGCTGTTTTTT	CASSSGTGDYSANTGELFF
TRBD1	.	TRBV2	TRBJ2-7	TGTGCCAGCAGTCCAATTGGACAGGGAGATCTTCACGAGCAGTACTTC	CASSPIGQGDLHEQYF
.	.	TRBV18	TRBJ1-1	TGTGCCAGCTCACCATCTTCAGGGTCTCTGACTGAAGCTTTCTTT	CASSPSSGSLTEAFF
TRBD2	.	TRBV6-5	TRBJ2-5	TGTGCCAGCAGTTACTCGAAGCGGGGCCGGGAGACCCAGTACTTC	CASSYSKRGRETQYF
.	.	TRBV19	TRBJ1-4	TGTGCCAGGAACGCGGCGAATCCACCGCCTTTGACGGAAAAACTGTTTTTT	CARNAANPPPLTEKLFF
TRBD1	few	TRBV19	TRBJ2-2	TGTGCCAGTATGGGGACAGGTAACACCGGGGAGCTGTTTTTT	CASMGTGNTGELFF
.	.	TRBV3-1/TRBV3-2	TRBJ1-5	TGTGCCAGCAGCCAAGATAGTACAGGCGGGGGTCAGCCCCAGCATTTT	CASSQDSTGGGQPQHF
TRBD1	.	TRBV2	TRBJ2-7	TGTGCCAGCAACCAACAGGGGCCGAACTACGAGCAGTACTTC	CASNQQGPNYEQYF